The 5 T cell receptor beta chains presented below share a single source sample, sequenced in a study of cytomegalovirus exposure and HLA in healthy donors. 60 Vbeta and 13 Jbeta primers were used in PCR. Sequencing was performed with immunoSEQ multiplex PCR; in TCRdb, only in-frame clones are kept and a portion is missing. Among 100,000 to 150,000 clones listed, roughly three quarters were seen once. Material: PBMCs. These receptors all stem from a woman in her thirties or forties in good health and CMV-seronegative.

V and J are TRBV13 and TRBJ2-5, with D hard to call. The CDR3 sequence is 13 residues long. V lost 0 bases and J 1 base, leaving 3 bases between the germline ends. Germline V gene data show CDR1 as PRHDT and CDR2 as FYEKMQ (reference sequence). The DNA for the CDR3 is TGTGCCAGCAGCTTAGGTATCCAAGAGACCCAGTACTTC. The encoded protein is CASSLGIQETQYF.

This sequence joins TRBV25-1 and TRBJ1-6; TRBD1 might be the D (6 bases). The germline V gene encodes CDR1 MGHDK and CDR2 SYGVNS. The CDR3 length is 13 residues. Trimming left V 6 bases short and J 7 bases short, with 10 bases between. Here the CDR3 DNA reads TGTGCCAGCAGCCGGACAGAAAATTCACCCCTCCACTTT. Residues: CASSRTENSPLHF.

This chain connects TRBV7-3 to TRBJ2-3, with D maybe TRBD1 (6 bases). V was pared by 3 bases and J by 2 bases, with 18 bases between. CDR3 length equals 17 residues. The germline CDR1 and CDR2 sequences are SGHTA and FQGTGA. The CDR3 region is CASSLGTNLGHTDTQYF. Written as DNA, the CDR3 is TGTGCCAGCAGCTTGGGGACAAACCTCGGGCACACAGATACGCAGTATTTT.

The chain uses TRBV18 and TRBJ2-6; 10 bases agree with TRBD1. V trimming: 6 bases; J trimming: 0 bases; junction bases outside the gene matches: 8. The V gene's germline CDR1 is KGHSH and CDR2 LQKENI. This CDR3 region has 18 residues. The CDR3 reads CASSPGTGAFSGANVLTF. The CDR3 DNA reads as TGTGCCAGCTCCCCAGGGACAGGGGCATTCTCTGGGGCCAACGTCCTGACTTTC.

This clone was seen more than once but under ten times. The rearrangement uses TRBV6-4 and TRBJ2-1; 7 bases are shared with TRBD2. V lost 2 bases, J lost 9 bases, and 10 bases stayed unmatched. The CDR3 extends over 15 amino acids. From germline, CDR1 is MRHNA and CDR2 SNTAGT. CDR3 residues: CASSDGWEGSSEQFF. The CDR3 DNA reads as TGTGCCAGCAGTGACGGATGGGAGGGCTCTAGTGAGCAGTTCTTC.